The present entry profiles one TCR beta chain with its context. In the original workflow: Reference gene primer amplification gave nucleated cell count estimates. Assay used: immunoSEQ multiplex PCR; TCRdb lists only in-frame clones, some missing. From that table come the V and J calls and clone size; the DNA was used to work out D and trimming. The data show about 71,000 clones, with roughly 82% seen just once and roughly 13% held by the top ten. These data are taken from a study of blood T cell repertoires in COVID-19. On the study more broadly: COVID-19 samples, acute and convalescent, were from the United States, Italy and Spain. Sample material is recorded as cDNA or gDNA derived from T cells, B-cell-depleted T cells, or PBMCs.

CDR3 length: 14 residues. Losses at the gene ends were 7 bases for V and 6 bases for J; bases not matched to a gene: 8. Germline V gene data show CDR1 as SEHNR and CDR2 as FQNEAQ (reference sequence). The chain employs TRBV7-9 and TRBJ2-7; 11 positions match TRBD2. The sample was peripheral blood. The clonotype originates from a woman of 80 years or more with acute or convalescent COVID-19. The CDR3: CASTFGLAGGEQYF. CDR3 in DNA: TGTGCCAGCACTTTTGGACTAGCGGGTGGCGAGCAGTACTTC.